These 27 T cell receptor beta chains share one sample of origin, sequenced in a study of blood T cell repertoires in COVID-19. TCRdb's copy holds only in-frame clones and misses some; the assay was immunoSEQ multiplex PCR. The sample records around 120,000 clones, approximately 80% being singletons. Sequencing was done on a sample of peripheral blood. These receptors came from a man aged 35 to 55 with active or convalescent COVID-19.

The chain uses TRBV5-1 and TRBJ2-7; D is perhaps TRBD1 (5 bases). From germline, CDR1 is SGHRS and CDR2 YFSETQ. This CDR3 comprises 16 residues. V was trimmed by 0 bases and J by 5 bases, leaving 18 bases between them. The CDR3 nucleotides are TGCGCCAGCAGCTTGGGTAGTCGGACATCAACGGACGAGCAGTACTTC. Amino acids: CASSLGSRTSTDEQYF.

The CDR3 DNA sequence: TGTGCCAGCAATAGTGGGGCTCGAGGCTACACCTTC. It yields the protein CASNSGARGYTF. The rearrangement uses TRBV6-5 and TRBJ1-2; TRBD1 might be the D (5 bases). Germline lookup yields CDR1 MNHEY and CDR2 SVGAGI. This CDR3 contains 12 residues. V lost 7 bases, J lost 8 bases, and 14 bases lay in between.

The V gene is TRBV7-9, the J gene TRBJ1-1; D is possibly TRBD1 (5 bases). Germline values: CDR1 SEHNR, CDR2 FQNEAQ (reference sequence). Trimming cost V 4 bases and J 4 bases, with 13 bases left between them. The CDR3 sequence is 14 residues long. CDR3 sequence: CASSSLRAPTEAFF. The CDR3 DNA reads as TGTGCCAGCAGCTCCCTCAGGGCCCCCACTGAAGCTTTCTTT.

The CDR3: CAISQQGTEAFF. The CDR3 coding sequence is TGTGCCATCAGTCAACAGGGGACTGAAGCTTTCTTT. The genes are TRBV10-3 and TRBJ1-1; 7 bases align to TRBD1. The germline CDR1 and CDR2 sequences are ENHRY and SYGVKD. J lost 5 bases, V lost 5 bases, and 2 bases had no gene match. The CDR3 runs 12 residues.

The chain recombines TRBV15 with TRBJ2-7, with TRBD1 as a possible D gene (6 bases). There are 15 residues in the CDR3. Germline CDR1 and CDR2: LNHNV and YYDKDF (reference sequence). The germline V and J ends were trimmed by 0 bases and 0 bases, with 9 bases remaining between them. The CDR3 protein is CATSREGASSYEQYF. In DNA form, the CDR3 reads TGTGCCACCAGCAGAGAGGGGGCCAGCTCCTACGAGCAGTACTTC. Full variable domain (missing parts from reference TRBV15 and TRBJ2-7): DAMVIQNPRYQVTQFGKPVTLSCSQTLNHNVMYWYQQKSSQAPKLLFHYYDKDFNNEADTPDNFQSRRPNTSFCFLDIRSPGLGDTAMYLCATSREGASSYEQYFGPGTRLTVT.

This clone was detected a few times. In nucleotides, the CDR3 is TGTGCCAGCAGCCCCTACAGGGGTAGTGAGCAGTTCTTC. It translates to CASSPYRGSEQFF. The chain couples TRBV11-2 to TRBJ2-1; 7 positions agree with TRBD1. Trimming cost V 5 bases and J 9 bases; bases outside gene matches: 7. The CDR3 consists of 13 residues. Germline CDR1 and CDR2: SGHAT and FQNNGV. Based on the CDR3 plus reference TRBV11-2 and TRBJ2-1, the full variable domain is EAGVAQSPRYKIIEKRQSVAFWCNPISGHATLYWYQQILGQGPKLLIQFQNNGVVDDSQLPKDRFSAERLKGVDSTLKIQPAKLEDSAVYLCASSPYRGSEQFFGPGTRLTVL.

The J gene is TRBJ2-2, the V gene TRBV7-8, with 11 nucleotides matching TRBD2. With 5 bases clipped from V and 2 bases from J, the junction kept 13 bases outside the gene matches. Germline-derived CDR1 and CDR2 are SGHVS and FQNEAQ. The CDR3 has 19 residues. DNA of the CDR3: TGTGCCAGCAGCCGAGTCCCACTAGCGGGGGCCGGAAACACCGGGGAGCTGTTTTTT. Its protein is CASSRVPLAGAGNTGELFF.

V gene TRBV19 combines with J gene TRBJ2-1, with 8 bases identical to TRBD2. Trimming at V came to 4 bases and at J to 1 base, leaving 9 bases not matched to a gene. Germline CDR1 and CDR2: LNHDA and SQIVND (reference sequence). The length of the CDR3 is 17 residues. Here the CDR3 DNA reads TGTGCCAGTAGTAGGCCAGCGGGGGCAAATTCCTACAATGAGCAGTTCTTC. This codes for CASSRPAGANSYNEQFF.

The CDR3 reads CASSQGDTYEQYF. The CDR3 DNA is TGTGCCAGCAGCCAAGGGGACACCTACGAGCAGTACTTC. The chain employs TRBV3-1 (or the pseudogene TRBV3-2) and TRBJ2-7; perhaps TRBD1 as D (6 bases). Looked up from germline, CDR1 is LGHDT and CDR2 is YNNKEL (reference sequence). This CDR3 has 13 amino acids. V was pared by 1 base and J by 2 bases, with 6 bases between.

The chain has TRBV6-6 and TRBJ2-7; 11 bases are a match to TRBD2. The CDR3 totals 16 residues. Germline CDR1 MNHNY, CDR2 SVGAGI (reference sequence). Trimming removed 2 bases from V and 3 bases from J; junction bases left unmatched: 6. CDR3 nucleotide sequence: TGTGCCAGCAGTTACACACTAGCGGGGGTAAACTACGAGCAGTACTTC. Amino acids: CASSYTLAGVNYEQYF.

The J gene is TRBJ1-1, the V gene TRBV7-3; D is unresolved. Germline V gene lookup returns CDR1 SGHTA and CDR2 FQGTGA. V lost 0 bases, J lost 0 bases, and 8 bases lay in between. This CDR3 spans 15 amino acids. CDR3 DNA sequence: TGTGCCAGCAGCTTAACCGGGGAAGTGAACACTGAAGCTTTCTTT. Its translation: CASSLTGEVNTEAFF.

This clone was observed a few times. The chain uses TRBV3-1 (or the pseudogene TRBV3-2) and TRBJ1-6; D call uncertain. V lost 1 base to trimming and J lost 7 bases, with 8 bases between them. Germline-derived CDR1 and CDR2 are LGHDT and YNNKEL (reference sequence). This CDR3 contains 14 residues. CDR3 nucleotides: TGTGCCAGCAGCCAAGTAGGGAGCAATTCACCCCTCCACTTT. It codes for CASSQVGSNSPLHF.

The gene calls are TRBV19 and TRBJ2-7, with a weak D call TRBD2 (6 bases). Germline values: CDR1 LNHDA, CDR2 SQIVND (reference sequence). The CDR3 has 16 amino acids. V was shortened by 0 bases and J by 2 bases, with 14 bases between the two germline ends. The CDR3 loop reads CASSIDQTSNTYEQYF. CDR3 DNA sequence: TGTGCCAGTAGTATAGATCAAACTAGCAACACCTACGAGCAGTACTTC.

This clone was recorded once. V and J are TRBV6-5 and TRBJ2-6; maybe TRBD1 (5 bases). The V end was cut by 7 bases, the J end by 4 bases, with 14 bases between. The germline V gene encodes CDR1 MNHEY and CDR2 SVGAGI. The CDR3 spans 15 residues. CDR3 loop: CASTPKGLGANVLTF. CDR3 in DNA: TGTGCCAGCACCCCGAAGGGGTTGGGGGCCAACGTCCTGACTTTC.

The rearrangement joins TRBV6-1 to TRBJ1-4; tentatively, D is TRBD1 (6 bases). CDR1 MNHNS and CDR2 SASEGT come from the germline V gene. There are 16 residues in the CDR3. Trimming cost V 0 bases and J 2 bases, with 10 bases left between them. The CDR3 nucleotides read TGTGCCAGCAGTGAAGCCTGGGGGCGCACTAATGAAAAACTGTTTTTT. Its protein product is CASSEAWGRTNEKLFF.

The chain is built from TRBV7-9 and TRBJ1-1; TRBD1 aligns across 7 bases. The length of the CDR3 is 16 residues. Germline CDR1 and CDR2: SEHNR and FQNEAQ (reference sequence). The junction had 5 bases not matched to a gene; V was cut back by 1 base and J by 0 bases. The CDR3 loop reads CASSLGWDRLNTEAFF. CDR3 coding DNA: TGTGCCAGCAGCTTAGGTTGGGACAGACTGAACACTGAAGCTTTCTTT.

On this clone: At the DNA level, this CDR3 is encoded by other sequences in the same sample as well. This sequence joins TRBV11-2 and TRBJ2-7; D gene ambiguous. The ends were cut back, 3 bases at V and 2 bases at J, with 8 bases in the middle. This CDR3 is 13 amino acids long. Germline-derived CDR1 and CDR2 are SGHAT and FQNNGV. CDR3 protein: CASSLGPAYEQYF. CDR3 in DNA: TGTGCCAGCAGCTTGGGCCCTGCCTACGAGCAGTACTTC. The full variable domain, in which reference TRBV11-2 and TRBJ2-7 provide the parts outside the CDR3, is EAGVAQSPRYKIIEKRQSVAFWCNPISGHATLYWYQQILGQGPKLLIQFQNNGVVDDSQLPKDRFSAERLKGVDSTLKIQPAKLEDSAVYLCASSLGPAYEQYFGPGTRLTVT.

This clone was seen once. V and J are TRBV27 and TRBJ1-5, with unresolved D. V was cut by 6 bases and J by 11 bases, with 20 bases left in between. The germline V gene encodes CDR1 MNHEY and CDR2 SMNVEV (reference sequence). The CDR3 is 14 residues long. This CDR3 is CASSQRAGAIAQHF. The CDR3 DNA is TGTGCCAGCAGCCAGCGGGCAGGCGCAATCGCCCAGCATTTT.

In this sample, this clone turned up once. V and J are TRBV5-4 and TRBJ2-7; TRBD1 matches at 12 bases. Germline values: CDR1 SGHNT, CDR2 YYREEE (reference sequence). Germline trimming cut 4 bases from V and 6 bases from J; bases unmatched to any gene: 5. The CDR3 covers 14 residues. The CDR3 DNA sequence: TGTGCCAGCAGCCCCGGGACAGGGGGCTTCGAGCAGTACTTC. Protein: CASSPGTGGFEQYF.

V usage is TRBV7-5 and J usage is TRBJ1-6; the table's D call, TRBD1, has no DNA check behind it. TRBV7-5 counts as a pseudogene. There are 18 residues in the CDR3. CDR3 sequence: CVRSLEVTGAFISSPLHF. In nucleotides, the CDR3 is TGTGTCAGAAGCTTAGAAGTGACAGGGGCTTTTATTAGTTCACCCCTCCACTTT.

V usage is TRBV18 and J usage is TRBJ2-7, with 9 bases lining up with TRBD1. This CDR3 has 15 residues. Germline lookup yields CDR1 KGHSH and CDR2 LQKENI. The V gene end was trimmed by 6 bases and the J gene end by 2 bases; junction bases not matched to a gene: 8. In nucleotides, the CDR3 is TGTGCCAGCTCGCAAGGACAGGGGACTACCTACGAGCAGTACTTC. This translates into CASSQGQGTTYEQYF.

The rearrangement joins TRBV18 to TRBJ1-3, with 9 bases that match TRBD1. The V gene's germline CDR1 is KGHSH and CDR2 LQKENI. J was trimmed by 2 bases and V by 5 bases; bases with no gene match: 4. There are 15 residues in the CDR3. The CDR3 loop reads CASSSDRGPGNTIYF. The CDR3 bases are TGTGCCAGCTCATCGGACAGGGGCCCTGGAAACACCATATATTTT.

This chain connects TRBV7-9 to TRBJ1-4; 8 bases agree with TRBD1. The CDR3 has 15 residues. Germline CDR1 is SEHNR and CDR2 is FQNEAQ (reference sequence). Unmatched junction bases numbered 8, after V lost 4 bases and J lost 7 bases. CDR3 sequence (DNA): TGTGCCAGCAGCTCGCCCCGACAGGGGATTGAAAAACTGTTTTTT. Protein: CASSSPRQGIEKLFF. The full variable domain, with the rest looked up from reference TRBV7-9 and TRBJ1-4, is DTGVSQNPRHKITKRGQNVTFRCDPISEHNRLYWYRQTLGQGPEFLTYFQNEAQLEKSRLLSDRFSAERPKGSFSTLEIQRTEQGDSAMYLCASSSPRQGIEKLFFGSGTQLSVL.

This clone showed up just once. The chain joins TRBV5-1 to TRBJ1-1; D gene uncertain. Trimming took 1 base from V and 2 from J, leaving 12 bases between them. Per germline, CDR1 SGHRS and CDR2 YFSETQ. This CDR3 comprises 15 residues. CDR3 sequence reads: CASSLKNPENTEAFF. In nucleotides, the CDR3 is TGCGCCAGCAGCTTGAAAAACCCAGAAAACACTGAAGCTTTCTTT.

The CDR3, as DNA: TGTGCCACTCAAGGGGGCGGGGGGAATCAAGAGACCCAGTACTTC. Its translation is CATQGGGGNQETQYF. This rearrangement joins TRBV19 to TRBJ2-5; possible D gene TRBD2, 8 bases. The V and J ends lost 10 bases and 2 bases respectively, with 20 bases between them. Germline loops: CDR1 LNHDA, CDR2 SQIVND (reference sequence). CDR3 length: 15 residues.

The J gene is TRBJ2-2, the V gene TRBV14, with D perhaps TRBD2 (6 bases). Trimming removed 4 bases at V and 6 bases at J, with 9 bases between. This CDR3 comprises 13 residues. CDR1 SGHDN and CDR2 FVKESK come from the germline V gene. The CDR3 spells CASSPREAGELFF. CDR3 nucleotide sequence: TGTGCCAGCAGCCCCAGGGAGGCCGGGGAGCTGTTTTTT.

CDR3 region: CASSQGASRDREKLFF. As DNA, the CDR3 is TGCGCCAGCAGCCAAGGCGCGTCCCGGGACAGGGAAAAACTGTTTTTT. The chain employs TRBV4-3 and TRBJ1-4; 8 nucleotides agree with TRBD1. Germline V lookup: CDR1 LGHNA, CDR2 YSLEER. The CDR3 runs to 16 residues. V shed 1 base and J 8 bases; nucleotides not matched to a gene: 9.